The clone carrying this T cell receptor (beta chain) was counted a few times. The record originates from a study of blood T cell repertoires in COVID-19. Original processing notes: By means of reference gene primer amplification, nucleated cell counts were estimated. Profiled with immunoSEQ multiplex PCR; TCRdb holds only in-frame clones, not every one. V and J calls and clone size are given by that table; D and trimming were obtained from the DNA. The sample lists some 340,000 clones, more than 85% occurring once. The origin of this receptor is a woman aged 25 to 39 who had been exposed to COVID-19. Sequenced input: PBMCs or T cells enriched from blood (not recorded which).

The CDR3 nucleotides are TGTGCCAGCATTTTACGAGGGGGCCATGAGCAGTTCTTC. Encoded protein: CASILRGGHEQFF. The J gene is TRBJ2-1, the V gene TRBV5-4; 7 bases align to TRBD1. The germline CDR1 and CDR2 sequences are SGHNT and YYREEE (reference sequence). CDR3 size: 13 residues. J gave up 8 bases and V 6 bases, and 8 bases lay outside the gene matches.